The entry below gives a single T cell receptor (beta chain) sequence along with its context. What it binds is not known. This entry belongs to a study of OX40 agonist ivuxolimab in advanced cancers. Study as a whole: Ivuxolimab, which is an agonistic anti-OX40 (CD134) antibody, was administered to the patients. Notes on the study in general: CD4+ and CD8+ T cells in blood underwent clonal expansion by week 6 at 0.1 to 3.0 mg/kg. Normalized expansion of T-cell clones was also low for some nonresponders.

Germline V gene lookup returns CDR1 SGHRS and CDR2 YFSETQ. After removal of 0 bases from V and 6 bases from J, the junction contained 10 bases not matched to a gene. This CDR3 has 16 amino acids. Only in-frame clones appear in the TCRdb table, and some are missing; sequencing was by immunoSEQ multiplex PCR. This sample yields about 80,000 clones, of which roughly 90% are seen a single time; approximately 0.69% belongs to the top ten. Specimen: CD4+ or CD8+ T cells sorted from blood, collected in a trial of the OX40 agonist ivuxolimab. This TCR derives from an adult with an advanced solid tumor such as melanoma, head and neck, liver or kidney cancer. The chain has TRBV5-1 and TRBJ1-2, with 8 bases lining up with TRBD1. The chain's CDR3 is CASSLGSRDRLNGYTF. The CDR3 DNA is TGCGCCAGCAGCTTGGGGTCCCGGGACAGGTTAAATGGCTACACCTTC. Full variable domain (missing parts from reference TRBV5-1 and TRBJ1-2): KAGVTQTPRYLIKTRGQQVTLSCSPISGHRSVSWYQQTPGQGLQFLFEYFSETQRNKGNFPGRFSGRQFSNSRSEMNVSTLELGDSALYLCASSLGSRDRLNGYTFGSGTRLTVV.